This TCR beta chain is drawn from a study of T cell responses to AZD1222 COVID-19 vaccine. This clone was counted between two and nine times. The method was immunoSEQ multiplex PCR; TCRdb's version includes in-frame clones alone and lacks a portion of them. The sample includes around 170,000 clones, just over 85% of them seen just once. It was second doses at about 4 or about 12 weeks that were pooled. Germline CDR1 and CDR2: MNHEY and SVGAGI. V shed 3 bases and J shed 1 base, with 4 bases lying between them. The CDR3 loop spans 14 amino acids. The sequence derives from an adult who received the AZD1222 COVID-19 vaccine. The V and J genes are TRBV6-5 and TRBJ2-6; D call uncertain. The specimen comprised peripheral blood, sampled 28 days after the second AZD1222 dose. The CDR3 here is CASSYASGANVLTF. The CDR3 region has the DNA TGTGCCAGCAGTTATGCATCTGGGGCCAACGTCCTGACTTTC.